This T cell receptor beta chain comes out of a study of blood T cell repertoires in COVID-19 (dated by TCRdb to about 2020). Describing the broader study: Collaborator samples came from the United States, Italy and Spain and covered acute and convalescent phases of COVID-19. The prospective study material was composed of cDNA or gDNA derived from T cells, B-cell-depleted T cells, or PBMCs. Deeply sampled blood TCRbeta repertoires from subjects exposed to, actively infected with, or recovered from COVID-19 were included in the dataset. A freely available public database, intended as a resource for researchers studying the immune response to SARS-CoV-2, is where the repertoires were released. The samples were drawn from two sources: the first 160 participants of the ongoing ImmuneRACE study, and 1,200 or so subjects contributed by 6 global collaborators. Nearly every sample came with metadata listing a de-identified subject ID, COVID-19 status, age in years and sex. Where HLA class I and class II types were available, the types were taken from metadata supplied by the sample provider, not from assay-based typing. Study-wide findings and limitations: Clinical and demographic metadata were provided uncurated, with the amount varying by source and participant.

Enrolling through a virtual design, the prospective study's participants ranged in age from roughly 18 to 90 years and lived across around 25 United States geographic areas. To assign participants to cohorts, the prospective study relied on clinical history that participants themselves reported in a screening survey and a study questionnaire. In the prospective study, mobile phlebotomists collected whole blood, serum and a nasopharyngeal or oropharyngeal swab from each participant. Participants in the prospective study had the option to provide additional blood draws and questionnaires over a roughly 2-month period. Blood samples from the prospective study were shipped frozen or at room temperature prior to DNA extraction. This clone is a singleton in its sample. Its recognized antigen is unknown. No base-level quality is on record; no much larger clone is a single base apart. CDR1 and CDR2 (MGHRA, YSYEKL) derive from the germline V gene. V was cut back by 6 bases and J by 9 bases, leaving a gap of 14 bases between them. The CDR3 holds 12 amino acids from the cysteine to the phenylalanine. Kept here is only the CDR3 DNA, which spans 36 bases and is read in frame from base 1.

TCRbeta CDR3 regions were amplified from genomic DNA using the immunoSEQ Assay, a bias-controlled multiplex PCR. The paper's processing steps were these. Nucleated cell counts per sample were estimated from amplification of reference gene primers within the assay. To quantify the absolute abundance of each unique TCRbeta CDR3 rearrangement, sequence reads were collapsed and filtered. Productive Simpson clonality was computed per sample as the square root of Simpson's diversity index over productive rearrangements. In its TCRdb copy, this immuneACCESS table keeps in-frame sequences only and misses some clones. Where compared with another copy, unresolved V genes explain less than half of these, and the others have no known cause. V and J calls and clone size are those listed in that table; D and trimming were worked out from the DNA. The sample table holds approximately 260,000 clones, of which about nine tenths were seen once. About 6% of the sample belongs to the ten largest clones.

The chain joins TRBV4-1 to TRBJ1-2; possibly the D gene is TRBD1, per 5 matching bases. Sequencing input: PBMCs or T cells enriched from blood (not recorded which). The sequence was obtained from a woman between 25 and 40 years old with acute COVID-19. The nucleotide sequence reads TGCGCCAGCAGATCCTCAGGGTCAAGCTACACCTTC. Translated, it reads CASRSSGSSYTF.